Below, 4 T cell receptor beta chains from the same sample are listed, as sequenced in a study of blood T cell repertoires in COVID-19. Assay used: immunoSEQ multiplex PCR; TCRdb lists only in-frame clones, some missing. The sample consists of around 100,000 clones, over 75% of them appearing once. The sample was peripheral blood. The source of these receptors is a man aged 50 to 59 with acute or convalescent COVID-19.

This chain connects TRBV27 to TRBJ2-2, with a tentative D call TRBD1 (6 bases). Germline values: CDR1 MNHEY, CDR2 SMNVEV (reference sequence). The CDR3 sequence is 15 residues long. V lost 3 bases to trimming and J lost 2 bases, with 10 bases between them. DNA for the CDR3: TGTGCCAGCAGTTTGACAGGTTTTAACACCGGGGAGCTGTTTTTT. Translating it yields CASSLTGFNTGELFF.

The genes are TRBV11-2 and TRBJ1-1, with TRBD1 as a possible D gene (5 bases). In germline, CDR1 is SGHAT, CDR2 FQNNGV. V dropped 1 base and J dropped 2 bases, with 8 bases sitting between them. CDR3 length equals 14 residues. The CDR3 loop reads CASSLGGGNTEAFF. CDR3 sequence (DNA): TGTGCCAGCAGCTTAGGGGGCGGTAACACTGAAGCTTTCTTT.

The CDR3 DNA sequence: TGTGCCAGCAGGGACAGGAGGGCCTACGAGCAGTACTTC. It specifies CASRDRRAYEQYF. The chain carries TRBV5-4 and TRBJ2-7, with TRBD1 as a possible D gene (7 bases). V lost 5 bases to trimming and J lost 2 bases, with 11 bases between them. The CDR3 contains 13 residues. Germline V gene data show CDR1 as SGHNT and CDR2 as YYREEE (reference sequence). Combining the CDR3 with reference TRBV5-4 and TRBJ2-7 gives the whole variable domain ETGVTQSPTHLIKTRGQQVTLRCSSQSGHNTVSWYQQALGQGPQFIFQYYREEENGRGNFPPRFSGLQFPNYSSELNVNALELDDSALYLCASRDRRAYEQYFGPGTRLTVT.

This chain connects TRBV6-5 to TRBJ1-4; 8 bases map to TRBD1. Losses at the gene ends were 6 bases for V and 3 bases for J; bases not matched to a gene: 3. Germline V gives CDR1 MNHEY, CDR2 SVGAGI. CDR3 size: 14 residues. The CDR3 nucleotides read TGTGCCAGCAGCGCGACAGGGGCTAATGAAAAACTGTTTTTT. As protein: CASSATGANEKLFF.